Shown below are 25 T cell receptor beta chains from a single sample sequenced in a study of post-analysis software for immune sequencing data (dated by TCRdb to the mid-2010s). General findings and caveats noted by the study authors: Significantly higher frequencies in patients than in controls were found for about five TRBV segments, including TRBV5-6, TRBV5-1 and TRBV20-1.

The library was built by means of PCR. Sequencing was carried out with an Illumina HiSeq 2500. To reduce PCR and sequencing biases, unique molecular identifiers were incorporated into the TCR beta cDNA libraries. TCRdb applied fastp at Q25 and MiXCR to the public reads, then kept only in-frame beta chains. Every distinct CDR3 protein forms one entry, paired with its most common genes and DNA. The sample table contains about 190,000 distinct CDR3 sequences; only one count was recorded for 29% of them. 3% to 4% of the sample lies in the top ten. Their recognized antigens are unknown. The sequencing input was blood. All receptors come from a girl aged 2 to 17 with multiple sclerosis.

This clonotype was recorded a few times. The chain couples TRBV20-1 to TRBJ1-2; no firm D call. This CDR3 is built from 13 residues. CDR1 is DFQATT, CDR2 SNEGSKA, per germline (reference sequence). V was pared by 3 bases and J by 3 bases, with 11 bases between. CDR3 residues: CSARTRVDYGYTF. The CDR3 DNA reads as TGCAGTGCTAGGACAAGGGTCGACTATGGCTACACCTTC.

This clonotype was seen ten or more times. The chain recombines TRBV7-9 with TRBJ2-1; 9 positions match TRBD1. The CDR3 contains 14 residues. Germline V CDR1 and CDR2: SEHNR, FQNEAQ (reference sequence). V lost 9 bases and J lost 3; bases outside the gene matches: 6. For the CDR3, the DNA is TGTGCCAGTAAACAGGGGGCTAACTACAATGAGCAGTTCTTC. Translation: CASKQGANYNEQFF.

This chain uses TRBV20-1 with TRBJ1-2; D not resolved. V dropped 5 bases and J dropped 4 bases, with 11 bases sitting between them. CDR1 is DFQATT, CDR2 SNEGSKA, per germline (reference sequence). CDR3 length: 12 amino acids. The DNA of the CDR3 is TGCAGTGCTCCAGACGCTGGCTATGGCTACACCTTC. This translates into CSAPDAGYGYTF.

The CDR3, as DNA: TGTGCCAGCAGTCTACTAAGACGATGGGTCCACTCCTACGAGCAGTACTTC. This codes for CASSLLRRWVHSYEQYF. The V call is TRBV2, the J call TRBJ2-7; D not certain. The CDR3 covers 17 residues. The germline V and J ends were trimmed by 5 bases and 0 bases, with 20 bases remaining between them. CDR1 is SNHLY and CDR2 is FYNNEI in the germline V gene.

This chain joins TRBV28 and TRBJ1-4, with TRBD1 identical over 8 bases. This CDR3 comprises 16 residues. J was trimmed by 6 bases and V by 6 bases; bases with no gene match: 12. Germline CDR1 and CDR2: MDHEN and SYDVKM. In DNA, the CDR3 is TGTGCCAGCAGCTCAACATCGACAGGGGTTTATGAAAAACTGTTTTTT. This sequence encodes CASSSTSTGVYEKLFF.

The chain recombines TRBV7-2 with TRBJ2-4; 8 bases align to TRBD2. The CDR3 consists of 16 residues. Per germline, CDR1 SGHTA and CDR2 FQGNSA. J lost 7 bases, V lost 1 base, and 9 bases had no gene match. The CDR3 nucleotides read TGTGCCAGCAGCTTAGGGGGCGGGGGGCCAGGGAACATTCAGTACTTC. This encodes CASSLGGGGPGNIQYF. Combining the CDR3 with reference TRBV7-2 and TRBJ2-4 gives the whole variable domain GAGVSQSPSNKVTEKGKDVELRCDPISGHTALYWYRQSLGQGLEFLIYFQGNSAPDKSGLPSDRFSAERTGGSVSTLTIQRTQQEDSAVYLCASSLGGGGPGNIQYFGAGTRLSVL.

The chain combines TRBV18 with TRBJ2-1, with TRBD2 as a possible D gene (5 bases). Germline CDR1 KGHSH, CDR2 LQKENI. CDR3 length equals 15 residues. V was pared by 2 bases and J by 3 bases, with 11 bases between. The CDR3 sequence is CASSPTDWFYNEQFF. The CDR3 region has the DNA TGTGCCAGCTCACCAACGGACTGGTTCTACAATGAGCAGTTCTTC.

Details on this clonotype: A clone one base away is much larger, so this may be a read error. This chain joins TRBV27 and TRBJ2-7, with 10 bases that match TRBD1. From germline, CDR1 is MNHEY and CDR2 SMNVEV (reference sequence). Trimming cost V 6 bases and J 7 bases; bases outside gene matches: 15. The CDR3 contains 16 residues. The CDR3 DNA follows: TGTGCCAGCAGCAAACTTCGGGACAGGGGCTACAATGAGCAGTACTTC. Amino acid sequence: CASSKLRDRGYNEQYF.

About this clonotype itself: At one boundary the junction diverges from the germline segment, which might be a read error. This rearrangement joins TRBV2 to TRBJ2-1; D is unresolved. This CDR3 region has 15 residues. Germline loops: CDR1 SNHLY, CDR2 FYNNEI. CDR3 amino acids: CTSSPRLSSYNEQFF. DNA of the CDR3: TGTACCAGCAGTCCCCGGCTCAGCTCCTACAATGAGCAGTTCTTC.

As for this clonotype: A read error may account for a junction end that differs from germline. The chain recombines TRBV12-3 or TRBV12-4 with TRBJ2-1; D gene uncertain. The length of the CDR3 is 13 residues. The CDR3 nucleotides read TGTGTCAGCAGCCAGAGCTCCTACAATGAGCAGTTCTTC. Translating gives CVSSQSSYNEQFF.

In regard to this clonotype: One end of the junction varies from germline; a read error may be responsible. The gene calls are TRBV18 and TRBJ2-1, with D tentatively TRBD1 or TRBD2 (7 bases each). Germline loops: CDR1 KGHSH, CDR2 LQKENI. The CDR3 loop spans 12 amino acids. CDR3 nucleotide sequence: TGTGCCTGCTCAGGGGGGGGAGATGAGCAGTTCTTC. Protein product: CACSGGGDEQFF.

This clonotype was detected only a few times. This chain links TRBV12-3 or TRBV12-4 with TRBJ1-1; D unresolved. V gave up 3 bases and J gave up 6 bases, with 14 bases separating them. This CDR3 is built from 14 residues. The CDR3: CASSLRESLPEAFF. As DNA, the CDR3 is TGTGCCAGCAGTTTGAGGGAAAGTCTCCCTGAAGCTTTCTTT.

The chain joins TRBV20-1 to TRBJ2-1, with 7 positions matching TRBD2. CDR1 and CDR2 from the germline V gene are DFQATT and SNEGSKA (reference sequence). V lost 4 bases to trimming and J lost 4 bases; unmatched junction nucleotides: 4. There are 13 residues in the CDR3. CDR3 bases: TGCAGTGCTATTGGGAGGGCTTACAATGAGCAGTTCTTC. It is translated as CSAIGRAYNEQFF.

The chain uses TRBV7-6 and TRBJ2-7; the match to TRBD1 covers 9 bases. Trimming cost V 3 bases and J 0 bases; bases outside gene matches: 15. The germline V gene has CDR1 SGHVS and CDR2 FNYEAQ. This CDR3 has 19 residues. The CDR3 is CASSFPGTGPSPSSYEQYF. CDR3 nucleotide sequence: TGTGCCAGCAGCTTCCCCGGGACAGGGCCATCCCCAAGCTCCTACGAGCAGTACTTC. Variable domain in full (rest from reference TRBV7-6 and TRBJ2-7): GAGVSQSPRYKVTKRGQDVALRCDPISGHVSLYWYRQALGQGPEFLTYFNYEAQQDKSGLPNDRFSAERPEGSISTLTIQRTEQRDSAMYRCASSFPGTGPSPSSYEQYFGPGTRLTVT.

Worth noting for this clonotype: A much larger clone sits a single nucleotide away, making a read error possible. The gene calls are TRBV5-6 and TRBJ2-3, with D perhaps TRBD2 (6 bases). The CDR3 is 15 residues long. From germline, CDR1 is SGHDT and CDR2 YYEEEE. Trimming took off 6 bases at V and 1 base at J, with 15 bases between the two ends. The CDR3 protein is CASMYRDFGTDTQYF. The DNA of the CDR3 is TGTGCCAGCATGTATCGGGACTTTGGCACAGATACGCAGTATTTT. Filled out from reference TRBV5-6 and TRBJ2-3, the complete variable domain reads DAGVTQSPTHLIKTRGQQVTLRCSPKSGHDTVSWYQQALGQGPQFIFQYYEEEERQRGNFPDRFSGHQFPNYSSELNVNALLLGDSALYLCASMYRDFGTDTQYFGPGTRLTVL.

This clonotype was detected ten times or more. CDR3 nucleotides: TGTGCCAGCAGCTTGGAAATGGGAGGGTTGGGGGGCTACACCTTC. It encodes CASSLEMGGLGGYTF. The chain links TRBV7-2 to TRBJ1-2; D call uncertain. CDR1 and CDR2 (germline): SGHTA, FQGNSA. The CDR3 extends over 15 amino acids. Trimming removed 3 bases at V and 8 bases at J, with 19 bases between.

The sample holds many counts of this clonotype. The chain employs TRBV20-1 and TRBJ2-5; D is ambiguous. This CDR3 spans 12 amino acids. V lost 7 bases, J lost 1 base, and 10 bases lay in between. From germline, CDR1 is DFQATT and CDR2 SNEGSKA (reference sequence). In DNA form, the CDR3 reads TGCAGTGTCCCGGAGTTCCAAGAGACCCAGTACTTC. It specifies CSVPEFQETQYF.

About this clonotype itself: The germline gene is not matched at one end of the junction; a read error may be the cause. The rearrangement joins TRBV28 to TRBJ2-7; 7 nucleotides match TRBD2. Germline V gives CDR1 MDHEN, CDR2 SYDVKM. The CDR3 is 15 amino acids. Here the CDR3 reads CASWGGTATSYERYF. CDR3 nucleotides: TGTGCCAGCTGGGGGGGAACGGCCACCTCCTACGAGCGGTACTTC.

The chain combines TRBV7-3 with TRBJ1-2; D is undetermined. The CDR3 sequence is 13 residues long. Between the trimmed V and J ends, which lost 0 bases and 6 bases, there was a span of 8 bases. CDR1 and CDR2 (germline): SGHTA, FQGTGA. The CDR3 here is CASSLTKGNGYTF. As DNA, the CDR3 is TGTGCCAGCAGCTTAACTAAGGGAAATGGCTACACCTTC.

Concerning this clonotype itself: A read error is possible here, since a much larger clone lies one base away. The CDR3 DNA is TGTGCCAGCAGGACCGGGACTGGCAGTTTGGATGAGCAGTTCTTC. Protein: CASRTGTGSLDEQFF. V gene TRBV9 combines with J gene TRBJ2-1, with TRBD2 as a possible D gene (6 bases). There are 15 residues in the CDR3. From germline, CDR1 is SGDLS and CDR2 YYNGEE. V was shortened by 5 bases and J by 8 bases, with 20 bases between the two germline ends.

This clonotype was observed a few times. The rearrangement links TRBV5-1 to TRBJ1-1; 7 bases fit TRBD1. The germline gives CDR1 SGHRS, CDR2 YFSETQ. This CDR3 comprises 15 residues. V lost 4 bases and J lost 4; bases outside the gene matches: 10. The CDR3: CASSNGTARGTEAFF. DNA of the CDR3: TGCGCCAGCAGCAACGGGACAGCCCGCGGCACTGAAGCTTTCTTT.

This clonotype was recorded a few times. This sequence may be a read error, since a much larger clone differs from it by one base. The chain employs TRBV4-1 and TRBJ2-1; D call uncertain. CDR1 and CDR2 from the germline V gene are MGHRA and YSYEKL. This CDR3 is built from 16 residues. Here the CDR3 reads CAGSQAYGPSYNEQFF. In DNA, the CDR3 is TGCGCCGGCAGCCAAGCGTACGGGCCCTCCTACAATGAGCAGTTCTTC.

The gene calls are TRBV7-2 and TRBJ2-6, with 9 bases identical to TRBD1. J was trimmed by 1 base and V by 5 bases; bases with no gene match: 6. This CDR3 spans 17 amino acids. The germline V gene has CDR1 SGHTA and CDR2 FQGNSA. The CDR3 protein is CASSTTGGGSGANVLTF. DNA of the CDR3: TGTGCCAGCAGCACCACAGGGGGCGGATCTGGGGCCAACGTCCTGACTTTC.

Ten or more counts support this clonotype. The CDR3 sequence is CSAPDRGEAKNIQYF. In nucleotides, the CDR3 is TGCAGTGCTCCTGACAGGGGGGAGGCCAAAAACATTCAGTACTTC. The chain uses TRBV20-1 and TRBJ2-4; 9 nucleotides match TRBD1. Germline CDR1 is DFQATT and CDR2 is SNEGSKA (reference sequence). This CDR3 region has 15 residues. V dropped 5 bases and J dropped 1; count of bases not matched to a gene: 6.

A note on this clonotype: A much larger clone differs from this one at a single base, so this may be a read error. This chain joins TRBV3-1 and TRBJ2-1, with D hard to call. CDR1 is LGHDT and CDR2 is YNNKEL in the germline V gene (reference sequence). This CDR3 is built from 13 residues. V was clipped by 4 bases and J by 10 bases, with 14 bases between them. The CDR3, as DNA: TGTGCCAGCAGCCCCCCTCTGACCCCCGAGCAGTTCTTC. Translated: CASSPPLTPEQFF.